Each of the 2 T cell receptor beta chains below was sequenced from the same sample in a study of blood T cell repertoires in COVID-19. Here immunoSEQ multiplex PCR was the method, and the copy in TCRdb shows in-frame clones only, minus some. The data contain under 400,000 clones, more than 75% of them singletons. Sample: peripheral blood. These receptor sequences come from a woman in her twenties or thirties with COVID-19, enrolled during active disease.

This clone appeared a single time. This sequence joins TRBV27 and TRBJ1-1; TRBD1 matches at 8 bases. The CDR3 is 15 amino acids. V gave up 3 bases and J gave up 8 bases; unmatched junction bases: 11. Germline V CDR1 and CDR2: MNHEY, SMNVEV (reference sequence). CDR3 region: CASSLRATGGVEAFF. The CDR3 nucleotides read TGTGCCAGCAGTTTGCGGGCCACAGGGGGGGTGGAAGCTTTCTTT.

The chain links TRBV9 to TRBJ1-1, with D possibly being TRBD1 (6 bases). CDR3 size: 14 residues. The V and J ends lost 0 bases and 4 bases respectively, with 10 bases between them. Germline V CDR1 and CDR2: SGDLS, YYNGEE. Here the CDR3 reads CASSVAPRGTEAFF. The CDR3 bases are TGTGCCAGCAGCGTAGCTCCCAGGGGCACTGAAGCTTTCTTT.